A selection of T cell receptor beta chains follows, all from one sample in a study of CD8+CD57+ T cells in acquired aplastic anemia. TCRdb fed the reads into MiXCR, producing one record per CDR3 protein. The repertoire has 150,000 to 180,000 distinct CDR3 sequences, approximately 52% of them found once; the top ten carry more than 10%. The sample consisted of sorted CD4+, CD8+, or CD8+CD57+ T cells (not recorded which) from PBMCs. The receptor source for this set is a human donor with aplastic anemia. Both conserved end residues are trimmed from each CDR3. The D gene is left open where the match is weak.

>TRBV29-1|.
SVEETALQETQY
>TRBV6-1|TRBD1
ASRDWDRGFNTEAF
>TRBV27|TRBD1
AGSLRGTGMETQY
>TRBV13|.
ASSFGGQLYGYT
>TRBV29-1|.
SVSEAGAGEQF
>TRBV4-1|TRBD1
ASSQGKQGVGNAYT
>TRBV15|.
ATSRYRASYEQY
>TRBV29-1|.
SVEISYEQY
>TRBV12-3/TRBV12-4|.
ASSLRTEYSNQPQH
>TRBV7-9|TRBD1
ASSPDRAGNQPPH
>TRBV5-1|.
ASSLGQPNQPQH
>TRBV7-6|.
ASSDTGSEYNSPLH
>TRBV11-2|.
ASSLGGPDTKITSYNEQF
>TRBV20-1|.
SARNTEGWYEQY
>TRBV25-1|TRBD1
ASSGGQFTGELF
>TRBV5-4|TRBD2
ASSLGTSGGPIETQY
>TRBV19|.
ARDRPIEDEKLF
>TRBV2|TRBD2
ASSERLAGGNEQF
>TRBV14|.
ASSQGGAAYEQY
>TRBV12-3/TRBV12-4|.
ASSRPPLENTEAF
>TRBV20-1|.
SMVLLGRPGALYEQY
>TRBV12-3/TRBV12-4|TRBD2
ASSSPQTSGGANEQF
>TRBV2|.
ASSEEVRTDTQY
>TRBV29-1|.
SVQGVAGNTGQLF
>TRBV13|.
ASSQEEGSGNTIY
>TRBV3-1|.
ASSQEDASYGYT
>TRBV9|TRBD2
ASGAGYSAYEQY
>TRBV7-9|TRBD2
ASSSGATYEQY
>TRBV20-1|.
SAREAGWTNQPQH
>TRBV5-4|TRBD2
ASSSPGTSEGMGTQY
>TRBV18|TRBD1
ASSQTGGNQPQH
>TRBV7-6|.
ASSRKGNTIY
>TRBV24-1|.
ATSDPKLGTNSPLH
>TRBV24-1|TRBD1
ATSDPGTDYGYT
>TRBV7-9|.
ASRELRHEQY
>TRBV7-9|.
ASSLGTSNQPQH
>TRBV10-3|.
AISESAGAGELF
>TRBV7-8|TRBD2
ASSWGLAGGSTDTQY
>TRBV19|.
ASSQEGSSYEQY
>TRBV10-3|.
AISDGRGGSGANVLT
>TRBV2|.
ASSAQGGGPYNEQF
>TRBV7-6|TRBD1
ASSLATGDNSPLH